Below are 10 T cell receptor beta chains sequenced from a single sample in a study of shared clonotypes between healthy human individuals (dated by TCRdb to the early 2020s). The library was generated by the immunoSEQ multiplex PCR assay. TCRdb obtained this table from immuneACCESS and retained in-frame rearrangements with V and J assigned. These tables miss some clones; where compared with another copy, unresolved V genes account for less than half of the shortfall, and the remainder is unexplained. Present in this sample are about 2.5 million clones, less than 95% of which were seen just once. Roughly 0.34% of the sample goes to the ten largest clones. The sample taken for sequencing was naive CD4+ T cells from PBMCs. In the paper's terms, the cell subset or site label means: CD45RA+ positively selected. Receptors originate from a man aged 18 to 29 in good health. Some clones in this sample may be carry-over from other donors' samples.

The J gene is TRBJ2-3, the V gene TRBV5-4, with D tentatively TRBD2 (6 bases). V gave up 0 bases and J gave up 4 bases, with 15 bases separating them. Germline CDR1 SGHNT, CDR2 YYREEE (reference sequence). The CDR3 runs to 16 residues. The CDR3 here is CASSLGGSGGADTQYF. The DNA for the CDR3 is TGTGCCAGCAGCTTGGGAGGTAGCGGAGGCGCAGATACGCAGTATTTT. The full variable domain, its missing parts supplied by reference TRBV5-4 and TRBJ2-3, is ETGVTQSPTHLIKTRGQQVTLRCSSQSGHNTVSWYQQALGQGPQFIFQYYREEENGRGNFPPRFSGLQFPNYSSELNVNALELDDSALYLCASSLGGSGGADTQYFGPGTRLTVL.

This sequence joins TRBV19 and TRBJ1-1; possibly TRBD1 for D (6 bases). CDR3 length equals 14 residues. CDR1 LNHDA and CDR2 SQIVND come from the germline V gene (reference sequence). Trimming left V 7 bases short and J 3 bases short, with 15 bases between. This CDR3 reads CASNFRGRHTEAFF. CDR3 DNA sequence: TGTGCCAGTAATTTCAGGGGCCGGCACACTGAAGCTTTCTTT.

This clone came up a few times. This chain links TRBV28 with TRBJ1-5, with D hard to call. Trimming shortened V by 8 bases and J by 12 bases, and 17 bases separated the two germline ends. CDR3 length: 12 residues. CDR1 and CDR2 from the germline V gene are MDHEN and SYDVKM. CDR3 sequence (DNA): TGTGCCAGCCGCTCCTGGGAGGTTGGCCAGCATTTT. Translating it yields CASRSWEVGQHF.

The chain uses TRBV5-4 and TRBJ1-1; a possible D gene is TRBD1 (5 bases). The CDR3 loop spans 13 amino acids. The ends were cut back, 4 bases at V and 1 base at J, with 8 bases in the middle. Germline lookup yields CDR1 SGHNT and CDR2 YYREEE (reference sequence). The CDR3 bases are TGTGCCAGCAGCATCACAGGGAACACTGAAGCTTTCTTT. Its translation: CASSITGNTEAFF.

The chain links TRBV7-2 to TRBJ1-5, with D tentatively TRBD1 (5 bases). The CDR3 spans 15 residues. Trimming shortened V by 2 bases and J by 6 bases, and 14 bases separated the two germline ends. Per germline, CDR1 SGHTA and CDR2 FQGNSA. This CDR3 is CASSLLWGSGQPQHF. The CDR3 DNA reads TGTGCCAGCAGCTTATTGTGGGGGTCGGGTCAGCCCCAGCATTTT. The variable domain in full, with the rest retrieved from reference TRBV7-2 and TRBJ1-5, is GAGVSQSPSNKVTEKGKDVELRCDPISGHTALYWYRQSLGQGLEFLIYFQGNSAPDKSGLPSDRFSAERTGGSVSTLTIQRTQQEDSAVYLCASSLLWGSGQPQHFGDGTRLSIL.

The gene calls are TRBV9 and TRBJ2-5; D gene uncertain. Trimming removed 0 bases from V and 5 bases from J, with 17 bases in between. The CDR3 consists of 16 residues. CDR1 SGDLS and CDR2 YYNGEE come from the germline V gene. The CDR3: CASSVDGRVYPETQYF. The CDR3 coding sequence is TGTGCCAGCAGCGTAGATGGCAGAGTATACCCGGAGACCCAGTACTTC.

The chain combines TRBV7-2 with TRBJ2-7; 8 positions match TRBD1. The CDR3 is 15 amino acids. CDR1 SGHTA and CDR2 FQGNSA come from the germline V gene. Unmatched junction bases numbered 5, after V lost 2 bases and J lost 2 bases. The CDR3 spells CASSLHLQGAYEQYF. The CDR3 DNA reads as TGTGCCAGCAGCTTACATTTACAGGGGGCCTACGAGCAGTACTTC.

V is TRBV18 and J is TRBJ2-7; TRBD2 matches 13 bases. CDR3 length: 16 amino acids. V was clipped by 3 bases and J by 5 bases; unmatched bases: 7. Germline lookup yields CDR1 KGHSH and CDR2 LQKENI. The DNA for the CDR3 is TGTGCCAGCTCACCCCCGGGACTAGCGGGGTGGGACGAGCAGTACTTC. Protein product: CASSPPGLAGWDEQYF. Based on the CDR3 plus reference TRBV18 and TRBJ2-7, the full variable domain is NAGVMQNPRHLVRRRGQEARLRCSPMKGHSHVYWYRQLPEEGLKFMVYLQKENIIDESGMPKERFSAEFPKEGPSILRIQQVVRGDSAAYFCASSPPGLAGWDEQYFGPGTRLTVT.

The V call is TRBV28, the J call TRBJ2-3, with D perhaps given as TRBD1 or TRBD2 (5 bases each). This CDR3 has 16 amino acids. The V and J ends lost 3 bases and 2 bases respectively, with 15 bases between them. Germline CDR1 is MDHEN and CDR2 is SYDVKM. Here the CDR3 reads CASSFGAGPTTDTQYF. The CDR3 DNA reads TGTGCCAGCAGTTTCGGGGCAGGACCTACCACAGATACGCAGTATTTT.

The chain recombines TRBV7-2 with TRBJ2-7; D remains unclear. Germline V gene sequence: CDR1 SGHTA, CDR2 FQGNSA. V lost 5 bases and J 0 bases, leaving 14 bases between the germline ends. The CDR3 is 15 residues long. DNA for the CDR3: TGTGCCAGCAGCAACACCGGGCACCCCTCCTACGAGCAGTACTTC. Amino acid sequence: CASSNTGHPSYEQYF.